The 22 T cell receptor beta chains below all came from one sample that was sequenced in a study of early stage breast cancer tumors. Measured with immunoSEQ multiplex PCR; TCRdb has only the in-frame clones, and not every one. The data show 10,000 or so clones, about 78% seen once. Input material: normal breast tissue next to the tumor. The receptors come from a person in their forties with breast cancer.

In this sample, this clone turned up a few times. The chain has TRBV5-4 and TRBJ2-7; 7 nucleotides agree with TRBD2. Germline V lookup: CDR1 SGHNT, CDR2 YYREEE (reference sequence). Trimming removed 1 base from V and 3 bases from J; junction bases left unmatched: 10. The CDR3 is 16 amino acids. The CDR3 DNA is TGTGCCAGCAGCTTGAAATCAACTAGCGCGGGCTACGAGCAGTACTTC. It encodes CASSLKSTSAGYEQYF.

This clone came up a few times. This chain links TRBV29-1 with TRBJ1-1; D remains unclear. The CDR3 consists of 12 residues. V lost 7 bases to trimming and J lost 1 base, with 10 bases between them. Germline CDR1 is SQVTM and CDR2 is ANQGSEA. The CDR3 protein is CSGLGANTEAFF. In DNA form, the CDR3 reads TGCAGCGGCCTTGGCGCGAACACTGAAGCTTTCTTT.

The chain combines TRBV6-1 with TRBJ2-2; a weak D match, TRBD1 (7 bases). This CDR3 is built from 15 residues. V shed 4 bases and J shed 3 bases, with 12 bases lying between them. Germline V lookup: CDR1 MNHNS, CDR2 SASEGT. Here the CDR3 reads CASSGQGGDTGELFF. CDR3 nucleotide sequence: TGTGCCAGCAGTGGGCAGGGGGGCGACACCGGGGAGCTGTTTTTT.

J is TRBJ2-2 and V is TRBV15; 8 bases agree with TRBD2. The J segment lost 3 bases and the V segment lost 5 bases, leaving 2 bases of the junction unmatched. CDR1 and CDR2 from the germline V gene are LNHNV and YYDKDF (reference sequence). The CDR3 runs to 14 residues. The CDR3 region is CATSPAGDTGELFF. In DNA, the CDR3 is TGTGCCACCAGCCCAGCGGGAGACACCGGGGAGCTGTTTTTT.

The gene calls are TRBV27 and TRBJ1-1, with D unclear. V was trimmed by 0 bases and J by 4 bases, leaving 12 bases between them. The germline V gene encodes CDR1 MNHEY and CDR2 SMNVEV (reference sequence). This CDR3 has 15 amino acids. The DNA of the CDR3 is TGTGCCAGCAGTTTATCGACGGGATCTCCCACTGAAGCTTTCTTT. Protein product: CASSLSTGSPTEAFF.

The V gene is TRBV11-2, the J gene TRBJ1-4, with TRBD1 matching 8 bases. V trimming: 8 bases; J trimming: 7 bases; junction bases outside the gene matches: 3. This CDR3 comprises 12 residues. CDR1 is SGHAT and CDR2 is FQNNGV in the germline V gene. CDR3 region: CASGQGPEKLFF. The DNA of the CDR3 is TGTGCCAGCGGACAGGGTCCTGAAAAACTGTTTTTT.

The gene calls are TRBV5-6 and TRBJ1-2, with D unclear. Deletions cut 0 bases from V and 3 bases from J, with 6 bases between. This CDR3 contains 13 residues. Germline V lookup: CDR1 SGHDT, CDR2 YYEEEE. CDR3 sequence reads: CASSLDGDYGYTF. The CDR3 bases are TGTGCCAGCAGCTTGGACGGGGACTATGGCTACACCTTC.

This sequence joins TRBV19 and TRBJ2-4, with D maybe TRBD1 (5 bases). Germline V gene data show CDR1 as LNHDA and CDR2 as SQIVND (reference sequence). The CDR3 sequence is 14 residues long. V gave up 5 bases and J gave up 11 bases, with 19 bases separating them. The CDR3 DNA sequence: TGTGCCAGTAGTGACGAAAGACAGCGACCCTTTCAGTACTTC. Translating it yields CASSDERQRPFQYF.

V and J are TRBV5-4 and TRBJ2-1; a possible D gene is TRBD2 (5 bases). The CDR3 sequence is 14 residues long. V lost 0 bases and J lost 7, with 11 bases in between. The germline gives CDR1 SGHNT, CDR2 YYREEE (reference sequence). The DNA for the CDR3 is TGTGCCAGCAGCTTGGCAAGCGGTTATAATGAGCAGTTCTTC. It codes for CASSLASGYNEQFF.

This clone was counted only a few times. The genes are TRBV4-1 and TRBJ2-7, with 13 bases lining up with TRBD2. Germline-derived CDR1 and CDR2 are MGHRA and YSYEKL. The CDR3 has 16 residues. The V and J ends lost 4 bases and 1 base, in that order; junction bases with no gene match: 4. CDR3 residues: CASSRELAGGSYEQYF. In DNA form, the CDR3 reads TGCGCCAGCAGCCGGGAACTAGCGGGAGGGTCCTACGAGCAGTACTTC.

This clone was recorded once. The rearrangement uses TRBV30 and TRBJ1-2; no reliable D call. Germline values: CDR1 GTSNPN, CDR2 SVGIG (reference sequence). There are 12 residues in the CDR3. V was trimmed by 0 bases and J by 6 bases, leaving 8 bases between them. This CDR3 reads CAWSVRRDGYTF. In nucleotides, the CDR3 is TGTGCCTGGAGTGTACGGAGGGATGGCTACACCTTC. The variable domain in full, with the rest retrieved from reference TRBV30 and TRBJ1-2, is SQTIHQWPATLVQPVGSPLSLECTVEGTSNPNLYWYRQAAGRGLQLLFYSVGIGQISSEVPQNLSASRPQDRQFILSSKKLLLSDSGFYLCAWSVRRDGYTFGSGTRLTVV.

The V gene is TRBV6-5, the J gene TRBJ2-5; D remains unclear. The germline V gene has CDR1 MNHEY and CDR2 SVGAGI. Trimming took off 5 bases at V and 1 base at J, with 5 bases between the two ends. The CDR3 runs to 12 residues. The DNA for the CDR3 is TGTGCCAGCAGTCAGACCCAAGAGACCCAGTACTTC. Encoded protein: CASSQTQETQYF.

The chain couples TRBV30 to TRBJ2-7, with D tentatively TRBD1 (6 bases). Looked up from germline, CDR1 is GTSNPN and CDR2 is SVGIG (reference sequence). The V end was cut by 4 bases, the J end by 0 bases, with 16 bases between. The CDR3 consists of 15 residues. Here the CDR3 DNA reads TGTGCCTGGACTCCGGACAGCCGCAGCTCCTACGAGCAGTACTTC. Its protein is CAWTPDSRSSYEQYF.

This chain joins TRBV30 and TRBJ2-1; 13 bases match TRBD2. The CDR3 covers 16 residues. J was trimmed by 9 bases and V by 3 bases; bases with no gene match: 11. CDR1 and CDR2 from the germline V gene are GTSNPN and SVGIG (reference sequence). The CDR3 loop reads CAWSIWGTSGKGEQFF. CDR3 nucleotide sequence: TGTGCCTGGAGCATCTGGGGGACTAGCGGGAAGGGTGAGCAGTTCTTC.

CDR3 residues: CASSLNLAETYEQYF. The CDR3 DNA is TGCGCCAGCAGCTTGAACCTAGCGGAGACCTACGAGCAGTACTTC. The V call is TRBV5-1, the J call TRBJ2-7; 7 positions match TRBD2. V was pared by 1 base and J by 2 bases, with 6 bases of the junction left unmatched. This CDR3 spans 15 amino acids. CDR1 is SGHRS, CDR2 YFSETQ, per germline.

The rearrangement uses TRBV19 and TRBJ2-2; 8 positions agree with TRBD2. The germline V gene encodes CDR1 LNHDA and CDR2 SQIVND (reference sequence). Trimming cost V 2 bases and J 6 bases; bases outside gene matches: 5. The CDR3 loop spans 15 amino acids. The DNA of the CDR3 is TGTGCCAGTAGTATATACCTAGCGGGTCCCGGGGAGCTGTTTTTT. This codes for CASSIYLAGPGELFF.

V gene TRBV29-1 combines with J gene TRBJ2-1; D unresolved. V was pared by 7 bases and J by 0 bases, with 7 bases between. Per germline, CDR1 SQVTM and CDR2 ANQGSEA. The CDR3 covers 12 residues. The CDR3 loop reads CSASGSYNEQFF. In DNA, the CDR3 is TGCAGCGCATCAGGCTCCTACAATGAGCAGTTCTTC.

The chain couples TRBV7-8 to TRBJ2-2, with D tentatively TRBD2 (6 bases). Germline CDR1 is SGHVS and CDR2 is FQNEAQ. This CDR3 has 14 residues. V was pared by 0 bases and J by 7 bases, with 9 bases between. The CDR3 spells CASSLALEGGELFF. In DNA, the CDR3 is TGTGCCAGCAGCTTAGCGCTGGAGGGCGGGGAGCTGTTTTTT.

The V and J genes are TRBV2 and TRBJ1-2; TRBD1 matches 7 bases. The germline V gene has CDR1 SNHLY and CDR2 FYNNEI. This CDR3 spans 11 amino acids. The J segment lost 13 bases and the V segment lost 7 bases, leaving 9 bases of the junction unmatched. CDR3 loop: CASKLTGRSTF. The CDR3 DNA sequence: TGTGCCAGCAAGTTGACAGGGCGCTCCACCTTC.

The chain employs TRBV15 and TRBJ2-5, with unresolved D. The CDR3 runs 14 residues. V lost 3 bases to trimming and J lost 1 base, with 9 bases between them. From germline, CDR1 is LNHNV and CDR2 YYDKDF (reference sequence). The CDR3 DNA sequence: TGTGCCACCAGCAGGCCAGAGTTCCAAGAGACCCAGTACTTC. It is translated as CATSRPEFQETQYF.

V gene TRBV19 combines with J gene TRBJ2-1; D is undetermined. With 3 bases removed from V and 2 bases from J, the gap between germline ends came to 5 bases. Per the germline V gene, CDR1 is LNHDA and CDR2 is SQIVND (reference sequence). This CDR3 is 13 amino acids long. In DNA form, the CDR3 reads TGTGCCAGTAGTATTCGTCCCTACAATGAGCAGTTCTTC. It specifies CASSIRPYNEQFF.

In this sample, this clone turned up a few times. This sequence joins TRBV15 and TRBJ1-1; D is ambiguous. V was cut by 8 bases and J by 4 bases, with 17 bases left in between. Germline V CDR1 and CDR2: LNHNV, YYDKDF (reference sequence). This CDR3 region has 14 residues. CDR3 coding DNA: TGTGCCACCGGAACGGGCCGTCAGGCCACTGAAGCTTTCTTT. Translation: CATGTGRQATEAFF.